Sequencing of this T cell receptor (beta chain) was carried out in a study of blood T cell repertoires in COVID-19. The repertoire was sequenced with immunoSEQ multiplex PCR; TCRdb's copy has only in-frame clones and lacks some. The data hold around 280,000 clones, with about 83% observed a single time. This CDR3 is built from 13 residues. The germline V gene has CDR1 SNHLY and CDR2 FYNNEI. The V and J ends lost 1 base and 4 bases respectively, with 6 bases between them. The chain employs TRBV2 and TRBJ2-3; D possibly corresponds to TRBD1 (6 bases). The sequencing sample was made of PBMCs or T cells enriched from blood (not recorded which). This TCR was sampled from a woman between 35 and 50 years old who had recovered from COVID-19. The CDR3 loop is CASSEEGADTQYF. DNA of the CDR3: TGTGCCAGCAGTGAAGAGGGGGCAGATACGCAGTATTTT.